The 5 T cell receptor beta chains reported below all come from one sample, sequenced in a study of blood T cell repertoires in COVID-19. Clones were sequenced by immunoSEQ multiplex PCR, and TCRdb holds only the in-frame ones, with some missing. The profile shows roughly 340,000 clones, 75% to 90% of them singletons. The material sequenced was PBMCs or T cells enriched from blood (not recorded which). These receptors were obtained from a man between 18 and 35 years old who had recovered from COVID-19.

Comments on this clone: This may be a read error: a much more frequent sequence differs by one nucleotide. In the same sample, other DNA sequences code for this CDR3. This chain connects TRBV4-1 to TRBJ1-4; 8 bases line up with TRBD1. V lost 6 bases to trimming and J lost 2 bases; unmatched junction nucleotides: 8. The CDR3 extends over 16 amino acids. Germline V lookup: CDR1 MGHRA, CDR2 YSYEKL. CDR3 sequence reads: CASSHPNRGTNEKLFF. The CDR3 region has the DNA TGCGCCAGCAGTCACCCTAACAGGGGGACTAATGAAAAACTGTTTTTT.

The genes are TRBV2 and TRBJ1-2; 8 bases align to TRBD1. The V and J ends lost 5 bases and 4 bases, in that order; junction bases with no gene match: 15. This CDR3 is 17 amino acids long. Germline V gene data show CDR1 as SNHLY and CDR2 as FYNNEI. The CDR3 protein is CASSKLLQGDLGYGYTF. The CDR3 region has the DNA TGTGCCAGCAGTAAACTCTTACAGGGGGATTTGGGCTATGGCTACACCTTC. Combining the CDR3 with reference TRBV2 and TRBJ1-2 gives the whole variable domain EPEVTQTPSHQVTQMGQEVILRCVPISNHLYFYWYRQILGQKVEFLVSFYNNEISEKSEIFDDQFSVERPDGSNFTLKIRSTKLEDSAMYFCASSKLLQGDLGYGYTFGSGTRLTVV.

J is TRBJ2-3 and V is TRBV5-1, with a possible D match to TRBD1 (5 bases). Germline V gives CDR1 SGHRS, CDR2 YFSETQ. The V and J ends lost 2 bases and 9 bases respectively, with 13 bases between them. This CDR3 region has 13 residues. The CDR3 protein is CASSFEGAETQYF. CDR3 in DNA: TGCGCCAGCAGCTTCGAAGGGGCGGAGACGCAGTATTTT.

The gene calls are TRBV19 and TRBJ2-1; TRBD2 might be the D (5 bases). Germline CDR1 is LNHDA and CDR2 is SQIVND (reference sequence). Trimming took 11 bases from V and 5 from J, leaving 16 bases between them. The CDR3 is 13 residues long. CDR3 nucleotides: TGTGCCTCCGGGCAGACTATTAACAATGAGCAGTTCTTC. It yields the protein CASGQTINNEQFF. Together with reference TRBV19 and TRBJ2-1, the CDR3 gives the full variable domain: DGGITQSPKYLFRKEGQNVTLSCEQNLNHDAMYWYRQDPGQGLRLIYYSQIVNDFQKGDIAEGYSVSREKKESFPLTVTSAQKNPTAFYLCASGQTINNEQFFGPGTRLTVL.

The CDR3 DNA is TGCGCCAGCAGCGCAAGGGGACAGGGGAACACCGGGGAGCTGTTTTTT. The encoded protein is CASSARGQGNTGELFF. The rearrangement uses TRBV5-1 and TRBJ2-2, with 9 bases aligning to TRBD1. V was clipped by 4 bases and J by 1 base; unmatched bases: 5. The CDR3 length is 16 residues. Germline-derived CDR1 and CDR2 are SGHRS and YFSETQ.